The 5 T cell receptor beta chains in this list originate from one sample, sequenced in a study of shared clonotypes between healthy human individuals. Generated by immunoSEQ multiplex PCR, the TCRdb table keeps only in-frame clones and is missing some. In the table there are 300,000 to 400,000 clones, 80% to 90% of which are singletons. Sample: memory CD8+ T cells sorted from blood. The subset was: CD45RO+ cells pooled with CCR7-negative TemRA cells. The receptors were sampled from a man aged 18 to 29 in good health.

This clone was counted ten times or more. The CDR3 sequence is CASSLYGDEQFF. For the CDR3, the DNA is TGTGCCAGCAGCTTATATGGGGATGAGCAGTTCTTC. V is TRBV7-2 and J is TRBJ2-1; D gene unclear. CDR1 SGHTA and CDR2 FQGNSA come from the germline V gene. Trimming took off 2 bases at V and 8 bases at J, with 7 bases between the two ends. The CDR3 has 12 residues.

The gene calls are TRBV2 and TRBJ2-1, with TRBD2 identical over 8 bases. This CDR3 spans 14 amino acids. The ends lost 2 bases at V and 8 bases at J; junction bases unmatched: 5. Germline CDR1 and CDR2: SNHLY and FYNNEI. CDR3 amino acids: CASSELAGSDEQFF. As DNA, the CDR3 is TGTGCCAGCAGTGAATTAGCGGGGAGTGATGAGCAGTTCTTC.

This clone was found a few times. This chain uses TRBV6-5 with TRBJ2-1, with TRBD2 as a possible D gene (6 bases). Trimming left V 5 bases short and J 4 bases short, with 12 bases between. The CDR3 loop spans 14 amino acids. Germline loops: CDR1 MNHEY, CDR2 SVGAGI. The CDR3: CASSPGTHYNEQFF. The CDR3 nucleotides are TGTGCCAGCAGTCCCGGGACTCATTACAATGAGCAGTTCTTC.

The chain is built from TRBV4-1 and TRBJ1-2, with 7 bases aligning to TRBD1. V was clipped by 1 base and J by 7 bases; unmatched bases: 12. The CDR3 totals 16 residues. Germline V gene data show CDR1 as MGHRA and CDR2 as YSYEKL. CDR3 residues: CASSQAPDRDWSGYTF. For the CDR3, the DNA is TGCGCCAGCAGCCAAGCTCCCGACAGGGATTGGAGTGGCTACACCTTC.

The J gene is TRBJ1-2, the V gene TRBV15; tentative D call: TRBD1 (5 bases). Looked up from germline, CDR1 is LNHNV and CDR2 is YYDKDF (reference sequence). The germline V and J ends were trimmed by 0 bases and 1 base, with 9 bases remaining between them. The CDR3 contains 15 residues. CDR3 DNA sequence: TGTGCCACCAGCAGAGATACGGGGCTTAACTATGGCTACACCTTC. Amino acids: CATSRDTGLNYGYTF.